Below, 5 T cell receptor beta chains from the same sample are listed, as sequenced in a study of T cell repertoires in cytomegalovirus infection. MiXCR was run by TCRdb on the reads, yielding one entry per CDR3 protein. Here the sample spans a few hundred thousand distinct CDR3 sequences, 17% being singletons. Sequenced input: CD8+ T cells from PBMCs. The source of these receptors is a human donor in good health (CMV status not recorded). Some clones in this sample may be carry-over from other donors' samples.

This clonotype was recorded many times. This chain connects TRBV7-9 to TRBJ1-1; D not resolved. This CDR3 has 16 residues. V was pared by 5 bases and J by 0 bases, with 16 bases between. Germline lookup yields CDR1 SEHNR and CDR2 FQNEAQ (reference sequence). The CDR3 region has the DNA TGTGCCAGCAGCCCCGAGACCTTCACAGTGAACACTGAAGCTTTCTTT. Amino acid sequence: CASSPETFTVNTEAFF.

This rearrangement joins TRBV4-1 to TRBJ1-2; 8 positions agree with TRBD1. Per the germline V gene, CDR1 is MGHRA and CDR2 is YSYEKL. The CDR3 has 15 amino acids. V dropped 1 base and J dropped 2; count of bases not matched to a gene: 3. The CDR3 region has the DNA TGCGCCAGCAGCCAAGGACAGGGGTCAAACTATGGCTACACCTTC. Protein: CASSQGQGSNYGYTF.

This clonotype was counted many times. One end of the junction fails to match germline, which may point to a read error. The J gene is TRBJ2-1, the V gene TRBV7-7; 8 nucleotides align to TRBD2. In germline, CDR1 is SSHAT, CDR2 FNYEAQ (reference sequence). CDR3 length equals 17 residues. Here the CDR3 reads CASSLNEYSGGSNEQFF. The CDR3 nucleotides are TGTGCTAGCAGCCTCAACGAGTATTCGGGGGGGAGCAATGAGCAGTTCTTC. The full variable domain, in which reference TRBV7-7 and TRBJ2-1 provide the parts outside the CDR3, is GAGVSQSPRYKVTKRGQDVTLRCDPISSHATLYWYQQALGQGPEFLTYFNYEAQPDKSGLPSDRFSAERPEGSISTLTIQRTEQRDSAMYRCASSLNEYSGGSNEQFFGPGTRLTVL.

This clonotype was detected ten times or more. The genes are TRBV4-2 and TRBJ2-1, with TRBD1 as a possible D gene (6 bases). The CDR3 loop spans 16 amino acids. Trimming removed 0 bases from V and 7 bases from J, with 16 bases in between. Germline V gene lookup returns CDR1 LGHNA and CDR2 YNFKEQ. In DNA form, the CDR3 reads TGTGCCAGCAGCCAAGATTGGGCGGCAGGGGCGAATGAGCAGTTCTTC. Encoded protein: CASSQDWAAGANEQFF.

This rearrangement joins TRBV7-3 to TRBJ2-3; D gene ambiguous. The CDR3 spans 14 residues. Trimming took 5 bases from V and 0 from J, leaving 9 bases between them. The V gene's germline CDR1 is SGHTA and CDR2 FQGTGA. CDR3 loop: CASSANPSTDTQYF. Written as DNA, the CDR3 is TGTGCCAGCAGCGCCAACCCTAGCACAGATACGCAGTATTTT.